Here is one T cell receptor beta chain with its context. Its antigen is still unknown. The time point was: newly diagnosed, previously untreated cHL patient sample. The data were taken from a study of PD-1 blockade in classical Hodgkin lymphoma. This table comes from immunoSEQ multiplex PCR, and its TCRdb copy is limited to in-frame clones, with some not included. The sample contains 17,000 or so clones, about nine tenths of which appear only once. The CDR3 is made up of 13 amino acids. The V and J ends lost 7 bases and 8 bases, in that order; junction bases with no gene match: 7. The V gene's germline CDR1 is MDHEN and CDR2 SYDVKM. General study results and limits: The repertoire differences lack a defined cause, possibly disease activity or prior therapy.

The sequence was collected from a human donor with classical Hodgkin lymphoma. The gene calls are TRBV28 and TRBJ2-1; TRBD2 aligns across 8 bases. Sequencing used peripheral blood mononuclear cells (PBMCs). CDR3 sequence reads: CASNLGLVDEQFF. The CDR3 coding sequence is TGTGCCAGCAACTTGGGACTAGTAGATGAGCAGTTCTTC.